This record covers a single T cell receptor (beta chain). Per germline, CDR1 MDHEN and CDR2 SYDVKM. After removal of 3 bases from V and 4 bases from J, the junction contained 9 bases not matched to a gene. This CDR3 has 17 residues. TCRdb processed the reads anew with MiXCR; each CDR3 protein has one entry. The repertoire has 150,000 to 200,000 distinct CDR3 sequences, 17% of them found once; the top ten carry under 20%. These data belong to a study of T cell repertoires in cytomegalovirus infection. Material for sequencing was CD8+ T cells from PBMCs. This TCR came from a human donor in good health (CMV status not recorded). Some clones in this sample may be carry-over from other donors' samples. The genes are TRBV28 and TRBJ2-1; 10 bases fit TRBD2. The CDR3 sequence is CASSFRTSGGLYNEQFF. The CDR3 nucleotides read TGTGCCAGCAGTTTTCGGACTAGCGGCGGATTATACAATGAGCAGTTCTTC.